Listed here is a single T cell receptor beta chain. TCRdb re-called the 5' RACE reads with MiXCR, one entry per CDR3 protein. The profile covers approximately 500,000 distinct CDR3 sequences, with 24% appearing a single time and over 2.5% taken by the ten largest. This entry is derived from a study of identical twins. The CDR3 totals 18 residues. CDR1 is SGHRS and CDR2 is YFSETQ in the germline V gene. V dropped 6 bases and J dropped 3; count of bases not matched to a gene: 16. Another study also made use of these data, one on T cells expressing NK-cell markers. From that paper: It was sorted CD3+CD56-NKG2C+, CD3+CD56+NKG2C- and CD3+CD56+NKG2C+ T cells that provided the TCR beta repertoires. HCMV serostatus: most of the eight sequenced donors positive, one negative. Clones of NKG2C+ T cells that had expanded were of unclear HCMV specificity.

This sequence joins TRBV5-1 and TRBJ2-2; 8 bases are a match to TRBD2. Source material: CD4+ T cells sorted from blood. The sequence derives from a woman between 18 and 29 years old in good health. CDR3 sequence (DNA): TGCGCCAGCACCCTTGGAATAAGCGGGAGACCGCACACCGGGGAGCTGTTTTTT. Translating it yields CASTLGISGRPHTGELFF.